These 28 T cell receptor beta chains came from one sample sequenced in a study of blood T cell repertoires in COVID-19. The table came from immunoSEQ multiplex PCR; TCRdb's copy has only in-frame clones and leaves some out. The table shows about 130,000 clones, with about 83% occurring only once. Sequenced sample: peripheral blood. All receptors derive from a man aged 35 to 55 with active or convalescent COVID-19.

As concerns this clone: Other DNA variants within this sample encode the same CDR3. The chain recombines TRBV6-2 or TRBV6-3 with TRBJ1-5; D is perhaps TRBD1 (5 bases). CDR1 and CDR2 (germline): MNHEY, SVGEGT. CDR3 length equals 15 residues. Trimming removed 2 bases from V and 2 bases from J, with 10 bases in between. DNA for the CDR3: TGTGCCAGCAGTTACGGGGGGTTGGGCAATCAGCCCCAGCATTTT. Translating gives CASSYGGLGNQPQHF.

The chain couples TRBV7-2 to TRBJ1-5; D gene uncertain. V lost 1 base to trimming and J lost 7 bases, with 14 bases between them. Germline V gives CDR1 SGHTA, CDR2 FQGNSA. The CDR3 extends over 15 amino acids. For the CDR3, the DNA is TGTGCCAGCAGCTTAGTAGAAGGGAGTAGGCAGCCCCAGCATTTT. Amino acids: CASSLVEGSRQPQHF. The full variable domain, its missing parts supplied by reference TRBV7-2 and TRBJ1-5, is GAGVSQSPSNKVTEKGKDVELRCDPISGHTALYWYRQSLGQGLEFLIYFQGNSAPDKSGLPSDRFSAERTGGSVSTLTIQRTQQEDSAVYLCASSLVEGSRQPQHFGDGTRLSIL.

This clone appeared many times. This chain uses TRBV5-4 with TRBJ2-3, with TRBD2 identical over 12 bases. Trimming at V came to 4 bases and at J to 6 bases, leaving 3 bases not matched to a gene. Germline CDR1 and CDR2: SGHNT and YYREEE (reference sequence). This CDR3 has 14 amino acids. CDR3 loop: CASSTTSGGDTQYF. In nucleotides, the CDR3 is TGTGCCAGCAGCACAACTAGCGGGGGGGATACGCAGTATTTT.

The V and J genes are TRBV5-1 and TRBJ1-4, with no clear D. CDR1 and CDR2 (germline): SGHRS, YFSETQ. This CDR3 contains 12 residues. Trimming shortened V by 0 bases and J by 8 bases, and 5 bases separated the two germline ends. CDR3 amino acids: CASSLGEEKLFF. CDR3 DNA sequence: TGCGCCAGCAGCTTGGGGGAGGAAAAACTGTTTTTT.

The chain is built from TRBV5-1 and TRBJ1-1; 8 bases map to TRBD1. This CDR3 contains 15 residues. The V and J ends lost 3 bases and 5 bases, in that order; junction bases with no gene match: 9. Germline loops: CDR1 SGHRS, CDR2 YFSETQ. The DNA of the CDR3 is TGCGCCAGCAGCTCCGGCGACAGGGGCCGAACTGAAGCTTTCTTT. Encoded protein: CASSSGDRGRTEAFF.

The chain employs TRBV7-3 and TRBJ2-3; the match to TRBD1 covers 9 bases. Trimming removed 0 bases from V and 2 bases from J; junction bases left unmatched: 9. This CDR3 is 18 amino acids long. Per the germline V gene, CDR1 is SGHTA and CDR2 is FQGTGA. The chain's CDR3 is CASSLTGGQGTPTDTQYF. CDR3 DNA sequence: TGTGCCAGCAGCTTAACGGGGGGACAGGGTACCCCCACAGATACGCAGTATTTT. Based on the CDR3 plus reference TRBV7-3 and TRBJ2-3, the full variable domain is GAGVSQTPSNKVTEKGKYVELRCDPISGHTALYWYRQSLGQGPEFLIYFQGTGAADDSGLPNDRFFAVRPEGSVSTLKIQRTERGDSAVYLCASSLTGGQGTPTDTQYFGPGTRLTVL.

This clone showed up just a few times. The chain carries TRBV6-5 and TRBJ2-1; the match to TRBD2 covers 9 bases. Per germline, CDR1 MNHEY and CDR2 SVGAGI. This CDR3 region has 15 residues. With 5 bases clipped from V and 1 base from J, the junction kept 3 bases outside the gene matches. The CDR3 reads CASSPSGISYNEQFF. Written as DNA, the CDR3 is TGTGCCAGCAGTCCTAGCGGGATTTCCTACAATGAGCAGTTCTTC.

The genes are TRBV5-1 and TRBJ2-5; 10 bases align to TRBD2. This CDR3 spans 15 amino acids. Germline values: CDR1 SGHRS, CDR2 YFSETQ. Trimming removed 8 bases from V and 5 bases from J; junction bases left unmatched: 12. The CDR3 loop is CASTTQRGGLETQYF. CDR3 nucleotide sequence: TGCGCCAGTACTACCCAGCGGGGGGGCCTTGAGACCCAGTACTTC.

This clone appeared a single time. This chain connects TRBV10-2 to TRBJ2-2; a weak D match, TRBD2 (6 bases). V shed 10 bases and J shed 7 bases, with 10 bases lying between them. CDR3 length: 11 amino acids. Germline CDR1 reads WSHSY; CDR2 reads SAAADI. The CDR3 DNA reads TGCGCCACCAAGGAGGGCGGGGAGCTGTTTTTT. Translating gives CATKEGGELFF.

The rearrangement joins TRBV10-2 to TRBJ1-4; TRBD1 aligns across 7 bases. Per the germline V gene, CDR1 is WSHSY and CDR2 is SAAADI. This CDR3 is built from 13 residues. The trim removed 9 bases at V and 4 bases at J, leaving 5 bases unmatched. Written as DNA, the CDR3 is TGCGCCAGTGCGGGACAGAGTAATGAAAAACTGTTTTTT. Translating it yields CASAGQSNEKLFF.

The chain is built from TRBV19 and TRBJ1-6; 7 bases are shared with TRBD1. The J segment lost 6 bases and the V segment lost 5 bases, leaving 4 bases of the junction unmatched. Germline assignment: CDR1 LNHDA and CDR2 SQIVND (reference sequence). The CDR3 runs to 14 residues. CDR3 nucleotide sequence: TGTGCCAGTAGTCAACAGGGGCCTAATTCACCCCTCCACTTT. It is translated as CASSQQGPNSPLHF.

This clone showed up just a few times. The genes are TRBV10-3 and TRBJ2-3; no firm D call. Trimming pared 8 bases from V and 0 bases from J, leaving 9 bases between. Germline V CDR1 and CDR2: ENHRY, SYGVKD. This CDR3 contains 13 residues. CDR3 sequence: CAIHQSSTDTQYF. CDR3 nucleotide sequence: TGTGCCATCCACCAGTCTAGCACAGATACGCAGTATTTT.

V is TRBV6-2 or TRBV6-3 and J is TRBJ1-2, with D possibly TRBD1 on 5 matching bases. The CDR3 spans 15 residues. The germline V gene has CDR1 MNHEY and CDR2 SVGEGT. V shed 0 bases and J shed 6 bases, with 14 bases lying between them. CDR3: CASSYSTRGVDGYTF. The CDR3 DNA reads TGTGCCAGCAGTTACTCGACTCGGGGGGTCGATGGCTACACCTTC.

This chain connects TRBV19 to TRBJ2-3; 11 bases align to TRBD2. Germline CDR1 reads LNHDA; CDR2 reads SQIVND (reference sequence). The junction had 4 bases not matched to a gene; V was cut back by 9 bases and J by 2 bases. The length of the CDR3 is 14 residues. The CDR3 here is CASQLAGATDTQYF. The DNA for the CDR3 is TGTGCCAGCCAACTAGCGGGGGCCACAGATACGCAGTATTTT. Based on the CDR3 plus reference TRBV19 and TRBJ2-3, the full variable domain is DGGITQSPKYLFRKEGQNVTLSCEQNLNHDAMYWYRQDPGQGLRLIYYSQIVNDFQKGDIAEGYSVSREKKESFPLTVTSAQKNPTAFYLCASQLAGATDTQYFGPGTRLTVL.

V is TRBV15 and J is TRBJ1-1; a weak D match, TRBD1 (6 bases). CDR1 is LNHNV, CDR2 YYDKDF, per germline (reference sequence). This CDR3 is built from 15 residues. Deletions cut 3 bases from V and 0 bases from J, with 11 bases between. The CDR3 coding sequence is TGTGCCACCAGCAGGCTGGGACAACTGAACACTGAAGCTTTCTTT. Translated: CATSRLGQLNTEAFF.

The chain employs TRBV2 and TRBJ1-6, with D perhaps matching TRBD1 (6 bases). This CDR3 is 15 amino acids long. CDR1 is SNHLY, CDR2 FYNNEI, per germline. Trimming removed 6 bases from V and 4 bases from J, with 13 bases in between. CDR3 nucleotide sequence: TGTGCCAGCAGCGTACAGGGAGGGTATAATTCACCCCTCCACTTT. Encoded protein: CASSVQGGYNSPLHF.

This clone has just a few counts. The CDR3 bases are TGTGCCAGCCATCCGGGAGAGACCCAGTACTTC. Amino acids: CASHPGETQYF. This chain links TRBV2 with TRBJ2-5; D remains unclear. The CDR3 consists of 11 residues. V shed 8 bases and J shed 4 bases, with 8 bases lying between them. Germline V gives CDR1 SNHLY, CDR2 FYNNEI.

The chain is built from TRBV7-2 and TRBJ2-7; 10 bases are shared with TRBD2. Germline assignment: CDR1 SGHTA and CDR2 FQGNSA. Trimming at V came to 1 base and at J to 1 base, leaving 4 bases not matched to a gene. This CDR3 is built from 16 residues. CDR3: CASSLGLAGGSYEQYF. DNA for the CDR3: TGTGCCAGCAGCTTAGGGTTAGCGGGGGGTTCCTACGAGCAGTACTTC.

The gene calls are TRBV3-1 (or the pseudogene TRBV3-2) and TRBJ2-5; D might be TRBD2 (7 bases). CDR3 length: 15 residues. V shed 4 bases and J shed 5 bases, with 17 bases lying between them. CDR1 LGHDT and CDR2 YNNKEL come from the germline V gene (reference sequence). CDR3 DNA: TGTGCCAGCAGCCCCCTGGGGGGGCTCCGGGAGACCCAGTACTTC. Its protein is CASSPLGGLRETQYF.

This sequence joins TRBV30 and TRBJ1-3; maybe TRBD1 (6 bases). The CDR3 sequence is 14 residues long. Trimming shortened V by 3 bases and J by 0 bases, and 9 bases separated the two germline ends. The germline V gene has CDR1 GTSNPN and CDR2 SVGIG (reference sequence). The CDR3 is CAWRRTDSGNTIYF. DNA for the CDR3: TGTGCCTGGAGGAGGACAGACTCTGGAAACACCATATATTTT.

The chain links TRBV6-5 to TRBJ1-6, with D possibly TRBD1 on 5 matching bases. The CDR3 is 13 amino acids. Deletions cut 6 bases from V and 10 bases from J, with 13 bases between. CDR1 MNHEY and CDR2 SVGAGI come from the germline V gene. Here the CDR3 reads CASRLGGNSPLHF. DNA for the CDR3: TGTGCCAGCAGGCTGGGGGGGAACTCACCCCTCCACTTT.

The chain recombines TRBV7-2 with TRBJ1-5, with 10 bases matching TRBD1. V lost 5 bases, J lost 7 bases, and 11 bases stayed unmatched. Germline lookup yields CDR1 SGHTA and CDR2 FQGNSA. The CDR3 has 16 residues. The CDR3 loop reads CASSVQTGGAGQPQHF. CDR3 DNA sequence: TGTGCCAGCAGCGTCCAGACAGGGGGCGCAGGACAGCCCCAGCATTTT.

This rearrangement joins TRBV3-1 (or the pseudogene TRBV3-2) to TRBJ2-7, with 7 bases matching TRBD2. The CDR3 covers 15 residues. Germline trimming cut 4 bases from V and 0 bases from J; bases unmatched to any gene: 6. Germline values: CDR1 LGHDT, CDR2 YNNKEL (reference sequence). The CDR3 is CASSLGRQSSYEQYF. The CDR3 DNA is TGTGCCAGCAGCCTCGGGAGGCAGAGCTCCTACGAGCAGTACTTC.

This clone has more than one count but fewer than ten. CDR3 protein: CASSLGGARGYTF. The CDR3 DNA reads as TGTGCCAGCAGCTTAGGGGGAGCCCGTGGCTACACCTTC. The rearrangement uses TRBV7-2 and TRBJ1-2; D is unresolved. Trimming stripped 1 base from V and 7 bases from J, with 10 bases between. This CDR3 comprises 13 residues. Germline lookup yields CDR1 SGHTA and CDR2 FQGNSA.

The gene calls are TRBV28 and TRBJ2-3; TRBD2 aligns across 8 bases. The CDR3 loop spans 14 amino acids. J gave up 4 bases and V 8 bases, and 8 bases lay outside the gene matches. Germline CDR1 is MDHEN and CDR2 is SYDVKM. The CDR3 sequence is CASWDGRGADTQYF. The CDR3 DNA follows: TGTGCCAGCTGGGATGGGCGGGGGGCAGATACGCAGTATTTT.

The chain carries TRBV10-1 and TRBJ2-5, with D possibly matching TRBD1 (6 bases). There are 14 residues in the CDR3. The V gene lost 6 bases and the J gene lost 1 base, with 12 bases spanning the gap. Germline values: CDR1 WNHNN, CDR2 SYGVQD (reference sequence). The CDR3 coding sequence is TGCGCCAGCAGCTCGACAGGCCCCCAAGAGACCCAGTACTTC. Translated, it gives CASSSTGPQETQYF.

Concerning this clone: Relative to the germline gene, one junction end is altered; a read error may explain this. The chain joins TRBV10-1 to TRBJ2-3, with 9 bases identical to TRBD2. This CDR3 comprises 14 residues. The germline V gene encodes CDR1 WNHNN and CDR2 SYGVQD (reference sequence). CDR3 residues: CASSSGGFTDTQYF. The DNA of the CDR3 is TGTGCCAGCAGTAGCGGGGGATTCACAGATACGCAGTATTTT.

As concerns this clone: Other DNA sequences in the sample encode the same CDR3. The J gene is TRBJ1-5, the V gene TRBV5-1; 7 bases agree with TRBD1. Unmatched junction bases numbered 4, after V lost 0 bases and J lost 4 bases. The CDR3 runs 15 residues. The germline CDR1 and CDR2 sequences are SGHRS and YFSETQ. CDR3 sequence reads: CASSLEGDSNQPQHF. In DNA form, the CDR3 reads TGCGCCAGCAGCTTGGAGGGGGACAGTAATCAGCCCCAGCATTTT.